This is a list of T cell receptor beta chains from one sample in a study of Graves' ophthalmopathy and Graves' hyperthyroidism. TCRdb reprocessed the multiplex PCR reads with MiXCR, giving one entry per CDR3 protein. This repertoire shows a few hundred thousand distinct CDR3 sequences, under 45% found once; its top ten account for around 4%. What was sequenced was peripheral blood or thyroid tissue (not recorded which). The receptors were gathered from an adult man with Graves' hyperthyroidism. CDR3s include the opening cysteine and the closing phenylalanine or tryptophan. A D gene is named only where the DNA matches it firmly. Clone size, where shown, is once, few, many, or a class for clones that have expanded.

abundance | d_gene | j_gene | v_gene | CDR3aa | CDR3nt
many | NA | TRBJ2-2 | TRBV5-1 | CASSLASLPNTGELFF | TGCGCCAGCAGCTTGGCTTCCCTGCCGAACACCGGGGAGCTGTTTTTT
many | NA | TRBJ2-2 | TRBV15 | CATSRARTENTGELFF | TGTGCCACCAGCAGAGCGAGGACAGAGAACACCGGGGAGCTGTTTTTT
few | NA | TRBJ1-6 | TRBV27 | CASSYGPYNSPLHF | TGTGCCAGCAGTTACGGTCCCTATAATTCACCCCTCCACTTT
NA | TRBD1 | TRBJ1-1 | TRBV10-3 | CASSEPNRGHAFF | TGTGCCAGCAGTGAGCCGAACAGGGGGCACGCTTTCTTT
NA | TRBD1 | TRBJ1-4 | TRBV7-6 | CASSRPGTGSEKLFF | TGTGCCAGCAGCCGCCCCGGGACAGGGTCGGAAAAACTGTTTTTT
many | TRBD1 | TRBJ2-7 | TRBV6-5 | CASRKLDRVTEQYF | TGTGCCAGCAGGAAACTCGACAGGGTGACTGAGCAGTACTTC
NA | NA | TRBJ1-1 | TRBV15 | CATSRGLGTEAFF | TGTGCCACCAGCAGGGGGCTGGGCACTGAAGCTTTCTTT
NA | TRBD1 | TRBJ1-2 | TRBV12-3/TRBV12-4 | CASNGQGDYGYTF | TGTGCCAGCAACGGACAGGGGGACTATGGCTACACCTTC
many | TRBD2 | TRBJ2-2 | TRBV20-1 | CSARAGGDTGELFF | TGCAGTGCTAGAGCGGGGGGGGACACCGGGGAGCTGTTTTTT
NA | TRBD2 | TRBJ2-2 | TRBV2 | CASSVSLAGNTGELFF | TGTGCCAGCAGTGTATCGCTAGCGGGGAACACCGGGGAGCTGTTTTTT
many | NA | TRBJ2-6 | TRBV24-1 | CATSDFSRSGANVLTF | TGTGCCACCAGTGATTTTAGCCGCTCTGGGGCCAACGTCCTGACTTTC
NA | NA | TRBJ2-7 | TRBV7-9 | CASSLGGGQPQQYF | TGTGCCAGCAGCTTAGGGGGGGGACAGCCCCAGCAGTACTTC
few | TRBD1 | TRBJ1-1 | TRBV2 | CASSSWTGGRTEAFF | TGTGCCAGCAGTTCCTGGACAGGGGGTCGAACTGAAGCTTTCTTT
many | TRBD1 | TRBJ2-5 | TRBV7-9 | CASTKFAGGEETQYF | TGTGCCAGCACCAAGTTCGCAGGGGGAGAAGAGACCCAGTACTTC
many | TRBD1 | TRBJ1-5 | TRBV15 | CATSRTGRNQPQHF | TGTGCCACCAGCAGGACAGGGCGCAATCAGCCCCAGCATTTT
NA | TRBD1 | TRBJ2-7 | TRBV24-1 | CATSDLRTGYPYEQYF | TGTGCCACCAGTGATTTACGGACAGGGTACCCCTACGAGCAGTACTTC
NA | NA | TRBJ1-1 | TRBV2 | CASSFPDGSTEAFF | TGTGCCAGCAGTTTCCCAGACGGGAGCACTGAAGCTTTCTTT